The 4 T cell receptor beta chains below were found in one sample sequenced in a study of T cell repertoires in cytomegalovirus infection. Their antigen targets remain unknown. TCRdb reprocessed the reads with MiXCR, giving one entry per CDR3 protein. The sample has 650,000 to 900,000 distinct CDR3 sequences, approximately 32% seen once. This specimen was cultured CD8+ T cells from PBMCs, taken from culture after CMV antigen stimulation. These receptors were taken from a human donor in good health (CMV status not recorded). Some clones in this sample may be carry-over from other donors' samples.

The gene calls are TRBV7-6 and TRBJ2-3, with 11 bases identical to TRBD1. Per the germline V gene, CDR1 is SGHVS and CDR2 is FNYEAQ. The CDR3 has 19 amino acids. The V gene end was trimmed by 1 base and the J gene end by 3 bases; junction bases not matched to a gene: 12. The CDR3 loop is CASSLVRYPRDRGTDTQYF. CDR3 bases: TGTGCCAGCAGCTTAGTAAGATACCCCCGGGACAGGGGGACAGATACGCAGTATTTT.

This chain's CDR3 is CASSANWRDGKDYGYTF. In nucleotides, the CDR3 is TGTGCCAGCAGCGCCAATTGGAGGGACGGCAAAGACTATGGCTACACCTTC. J is TRBJ1-2 and V is TRBV9; D may be TRBD1 (5 bases). V shed 3 bases and J shed 3 bases, with 21 bases lying between them. CDR3 length: 17 residues. The germline V gene encodes CDR1 SGDLS and CDR2 YYNGEE.

For this clonotype: The germline gene is not matched at one end of the junction; a read error may be the cause. The CDR3 DNA reads TGTGCCAGCAGCCAAGTCACTTTCCCGGGCACCGATACGCAGTATTTT. Its translation is CASSQVTFPGTDTQYF. The chain carries TRBV3-1 and TRBJ2-3; D remains unclear. In germline, CDR1 is LGHDT, CDR2 YNNKEL (reference sequence). The CDR3 has 16 residues.

The chain uses TRBV4-1 and TRBJ1-1, with 9 positions matching TRBD1. J was trimmed by 10 bases and V by 3 bases; bases with no gene match: 3. CDR3 size: 12 residues. Per germline, CDR1 MGHRA and CDR2 YSYEKL. CDR3 bases: TGCGCCAGCAGCCAGGGGACAGGGCTAGCTTTCTTT. This sequence encodes CASSQGTGLAFF.